The 2 T cell receptor beta chains reported below all come from one sample, sequenced in a study of T cell responses to AZD1222 COVID-19 vaccine. Measured with immunoSEQ multiplex PCR; TCRdb has only the in-frame clones, and not every one. There are about 110,000 clones in the sample; 87% occur only once, and about 1.2% lies in the top ten. This specimen consisted of peripheral blood, obtained on day 0 of AZD1222 vaccination. These receptors originate from an adult in good health.

This chain links TRBV9 with TRBJ2-5; 7 bases are a match to TRBD2. The CDR3 covers 16 residues. The ends lost 0 bases at V and 0 bases at J; junction bases unmatched: 5. The germline gives CDR1 SGDLS, CDR2 YYNGEE. The CDR3 is CASSVGAGDYQETQYF. Written as DNA, the CDR3 is TGTGCCAGCAGCGTAGGGGCGGGGGACTACCAAGAGACCCAGTACTTC.

The chain employs TRBV6-5 and TRBJ1-5; D is uncertain. The CDR3 runs to 15 residues. V lost 7 bases to trimming and J lost 3 bases, with 16 bases between them. Germline CDR1 MNHEY, CDR2 SVGAGI. The CDR3 bases are TGTGCCAGCACTGCGAGTGGTAGCTCCAATCAGCCCCAGCATTTT. Its translation: CASTASGSSNQPQHF.